The 26 T cell receptor beta chains below all came from one sample that was sequenced in a study of neurological immune-mediated disorders. TCRdb re-derived calls from the 5' RACE reads in MiXCR, one entry per CDR3 protein. Counted here are approximately 37,000 distinct CDR3 sequences, 14% occurring once; the ten biggest clones make up 27%. Sequences were obtained from PBMCs. These receptors were collected from a woman aged 45-65 years with HTLV-1-associated myelopathy (HAM/TSP).

Many counts were recorded for this clonotype. This chain joins TRBV20-1 and TRBJ2-2, with D possibly TRBD1 on 6 matching bases. The CDR3 has 14 amino acids. The germline V and J ends were trimmed by 7 bases and 2 bases, with 14 bases remaining between them. Germline V gene data show CDR1 as DFQATT and CDR2 as SNEGSKA (reference sequence). CDR3 residues: CSVVDRSNTGELFF. The CDR3 region has the DNA TGCAGTGTGGTTGACAGGAGCAACACCGGGGAGCTGTTTTTT.

In its sample, this clonotype was seen many times. This chain's CDR3 is CATSGKGQGNTEAFF. DNA for the CDR3: TGTGCCACCAGCGGAAAAGGACAGGGGAACACTGAAGCTTTCTTT. The V call is TRBV15, the J call TRBJ1-1; 8 bases fit TRBD1. After removal of 5 bases from V and 1 base from J, the junction contained 6 bases not matched to a gene. CDR1 LNHNV and CDR2 YYDKDF come from the germline V gene (reference sequence). The length of the CDR3 is 15 residues.

Ten or more counts support this clonotype. The CDR3 nucleotides are TGTGCCAGCAGCTTGGGCAGCGATCAGCCCCAGCATTTT. This encodes CASSLGSDQPQHF. The chain joins TRBV5-5 to TRBJ1-5; D call uncertain. The ends were cut back, 0 bases at V and 5 bases at J, with 6 bases in the middle. CDR3 length equals 13 residues. Germline CDR1 SGHKS, CDR2 YYEKEE (reference sequence).

This clonotype was seen repeatedly, ten times or more. The chain carries TRBV5-5 and TRBJ2-7; 7 nucleotides match TRBD1. The CDR3 has 14 amino acids. Germline CDR1 is SGHKS and CDR2 is YYEKEE (reference sequence). With 3 bases clipped from V and 2 bases from J, the junction kept 5 bases outside the gene matches. The DNA for the CDR3 is TGTGCCAGCAGCTCTTCAGGGGGAACCTACGAGCAGTACTTC. Its translation is CASSSSGGTYEQYF. The variable domain in full, completed from reference TRBV5-5 and TRBJ2-7, reads DAGVTQSPTHLIKTRGQQVTLRCSPISGHKSVSWYQQVLGQGPQFIFQYYEKEERGRGNFPDRFSARQFPNYSSELNVNALLLGDSALYLCASSSSGGTYEQYFGPGTRLTVT.

This clonotype was counted ten times or more. The gene calls are TRBV6-5 and TRBJ2-4; D is possibly TRBD1 or TRBD2 (5 bases each). Trimming shortened V by 5 bases and J by 2 bases, and 10 bases separated the two germline ends. The CDR3 extends over 14 amino acids. The germline CDR1 and CDR2 sequences are MNHEY and SVGAGI. This CDR3 is CASSPEGTKNIQYF. The CDR3 nucleotides read TGTGCCAGCAGTCCCGAGGGGACCAAAAACATTCAGTACTTC.

This clonotype has ten or more counts. The V and J genes are TRBV5-8 and TRBJ2-5; tentative D call: TRBD1 (5 bases). CDR3 length: 15 amino acids. Trimming stripped 1 base from V and 5 bases from J, with 15 bases between. Germline V gene lookup returns CDR1 SGHTS and CDR2 YDEGEE. The CDR3 loop reads CASSLSSDNKETQYF. The CDR3 nucleotides read TGTGCCAGCAGCTTGTCTTCGGACAACAAGGAGACCCAGTACTTC.

This clonotype was seen at least ten times. The rearrangement uses TRBV11-2 and TRBJ1-1, with D possibly matching TRBD1 (5 bases). The CDR3 contains 14 residues. Looked up from germline, CDR1 is SGHAT and CDR2 is FQNNGV. V lost 4 bases, J lost 0 bases, and 9 bases lay in between. The CDR3: CASSSRQMNTEAFF. In DNA form, the CDR3 reads TGTGCCAGCAGCTCCAGACAGATGAACACTGAAGCTTTCTTT. The complete variable domain, with remaining parts taken from reference TRBV11-2 and TRBJ1-1, reads EAGVAQSPRYKIIEKRQSVAFWCNPISGHATLYWYQQILGQGPKLLIQFQNNGVVDDSQLPKDRFSAERLKGVDSTLKIQPAKLEDSAVYLCASSSRQMNTEAFFGQGTRLTVV.

Turning to this clonotype: This CDR3 is missing its conserved last phenylalanine or tryptophan, likely due to a read error. The limits of the CDR3 on the DNA are not certain, so only TCRdb's listed CDR3 is given. The rearrangement uses TRBV12-3 or TRBV12-4 and TRBJ2-3. The CDR3 totals 12 residues, both ends included. The CDR3 region is CASSRLADTQYC.

V gene TRBV7-2 combines with J gene TRBJ2-3; 13 nucleotides match TRBD2. CDR1 and CDR2 from the germline V gene are SGHTA and FQGNSA. V lost 3 bases to trimming and J lost 6 bases; unmatched junction nucleotides: 6. This CDR3 has 16 amino acids. The CDR3 region has the DNA TGTGCCAGCAGCTTCAGGGTGGGACTAGCGGGGGATACGCAGTATTTT. Its translation is CASSFRVGLAGDTQYF.

This clonotype was found many times. The CDR3 here is CASSWGGRDTEAFF. DNA for the CDR3: TGTGCCAGCAGCTGGGGGGGGAGGGATACTGAAGCTTTCTTT. V is TRBV5-5 and J is TRBJ1-1; D possibly corresponds to TRBD1 (5 bases). The V and J ends lost 3 bases and 5 bases respectively, with 14 bases between them. This CDR3 spans 14 amino acids. CDR1 and CDR2 from the germline V gene are SGHKS and YYEKEE (reference sequence).

This clonotype appeared many times. The chain recombines TRBV12-3 or TRBV12-4 with TRBJ2-1; a possible D gene is TRBD2 (5 bases). V lost 1 base, J lost 4 bases, and 14 bases lay in between. The CDR3 extends over 16 amino acids. CDR3 coding DNA: TGTGCCAGCAGTTTAGGAGGGTCCGCTCCTTACAATGAGCAGTTCTTC. As protein: CASSLGGSAPYNEQFF.

V gene TRBV19 combines with J gene TRBJ2-5, with D unclear. The V end was cut by 3 bases, the J end by 5 bases, with 10 bases between. The CDR3 has 13 residues. The germline CDR1 and CDR2 sequences are LNHDA and SQIVND (reference sequence). CDR3 region: CASSMTRAETQYF. In DNA form, the CDR3 reads TGTGCCAGTAGTATGACTCGGGCGGAGACCCAGTACTTC.

This chain uses TRBV5-1 with TRBJ2-1; 7 nucleotides agree with TRBD1. The germline CDR1 and CDR2 sequences are SGHRS and YFSETQ. Trimming removed 2 bases from V and 0 bases from J; junction bases left unmatched: 5. This CDR3 has 16 amino acids. The CDR3, as DNA: TGCGCCAGCAGCTTCGGGACAGCCAGCTCCTACAATGAGCAGTTCTTC. Its translation is CASSFGTASSYNEQFF.

This clonotype was observed many times. The rearrangement joins TRBV5-1 to TRBJ1-1, with TRBD1 matching 7 bases. Unmatched junction bases numbered 3, after V lost 0 bases and J lost 1 base. Germline loops: CDR1 SGHRS, CDR2 YFSETQ. The CDR3 contains 15 residues. Here the CDR3 reads CASSLGWDRNTEAFF. CDR3 coding DNA: TGCGCCAGCAGCTTGGGCTGGGACAGGAACACTGAAGCTTTCTTT.

At least ten counts were recorded for this clonotype. The chain combines TRBV5-6 with TRBJ1-1, with D possibly TRBD1 on 6 matching bases. Trimming removed 3 bases from V and 5 bases from J, with 20 bases in between. The CDR3 totals 16 residues. The germline V gene has CDR1 SGHDT and CDR2 YYEEEE. The CDR3 nucleotides read TGTGCCAGCAGCTGGGGGTCCCCCCTCAGGGGAACTGAAGCTTTCTTT. This translates into CASSWGSPLRGTEAFF.

There are many counts of this clonotype. CDR3 region: CASSLGAGNYGYTF. Written as DNA, the CDR3 is TGTGCCAGCAGTTTAGGCGCAGGGAACTATGGCTACACCTTC. The chain employs TRBV28 and TRBJ1-2, with D possibly TRBD1 on 5 matching bases. The CDR3 spans 14 residues. V was clipped by 2 bases and J by 2 bases, with 9 bases between them. Per the germline V gene, CDR1 is MDHEN and CDR2 is SYDVKM.

This clonotype appeared many times. The chain joins TRBV2 to TRBJ1-1; 8 bases match TRBD1. CDR3 size: 14 residues. Germline V gene data show CDR1 as SNHLY and CDR2 as FYNNEI. Unmatched junction bases numbered 10, after V lost 9 bases and J lost 4 bases. The CDR3 protein is CARAPAGGFTEAFF. The DNA of the CDR3 is TGTGCCAGGGCGCCGGCAGGGGGCTTCACTGAAGCTTTCTTT. Drawing the rest from reference TRBV2 and TRBJ1-1, the complete variable domain is EPEVTQTPSHQVTQMGQEVILRCVPISNHLYFYWYRQILGQKVEFLVSFYNNEISEKSEIFDDQFSVERPDGSNFTLKIRSTKLEDSAMYFCARAPAGGFTEAFFGQGTRLTVV.

This clonotype was detected ten times or more. V gene TRBV20-1 combines with J gene TRBJ2-1; D might be TRBD1 or TRBD2, each matching 6 bases. This CDR3 region has 16 residues. Trimming stripped 6 bases from V and 1 base from J, with 19 bases between. The germline V gene encodes CDR1 DFQATT and CDR2 SNEGSKA (reference sequence). The chain's CDR3 is CSALGGGGRSYNEQFF. The CDR3 nucleotides are TGCAGTGCCCTGGGCGGTGGGGGGCGATCCTACAATGAGCAGTTCTTC.

V and J are TRBV6-5 and TRBJ1-2, with TRBD1 matching 7 bases. V was clipped by 0 bases and J by 2 bases; unmatched bases: 6. Germline V gene lookup returns CDR1 MNHEY and CDR2 SVGAGI. This CDR3 comprises 16 residues. In nucleotides, the CDR3 is TGTGCCAGCAGTTACTCGGGGACAGTTACGAACTATGGCTACACCTTC. It codes for CASSYSGTVTNYGYTF.

This clonotype was counted at least ten times. The rearrangement uses TRBV18 and TRBJ1-1; 7 bases agree with TRBD1. Losses at the gene ends were 3 bases for V and 7 bases for J; bases not matched to a gene: 11. This CDR3 comprises 15 residues. Looked up from germline, CDR1 is KGHSH and CDR2 is LQKENI. DNA of the CDR3: TGTGCCAGCTCACCTACGACAGGGCGGGTAGGTGAAGCTTTCTTT. Translated: CASSPTTGRVGEAFF.

This clonotype was counted at least ten times. The chain carries TRBV6-2 or TRBV6-3 and TRBJ1-2, with D maybe TRBD1 (5 bases). Trimming stripped 2 bases from V and 4 bases from J, with 11 bases between. The CDR3 consists of 14 residues. The germline V gene has CDR1 MNHEY and CDR2 SVGEGT. The CDR3 DNA reads TGTGCCAGCAGTTACGCCGGGGGGGGCTATGGCTACACCTTC. This translates into CASSYAGGGYGYTF.

This clonotype was counted at least ten times. The rearrangement links TRBV12-3 or TRBV12-4 to TRBJ1-5; the match to TRBD1 covers 8 bases. The CDR3 has 15 amino acids. Losses at the gene ends were 4 bases for V and 0 bases for J; bases not matched to a gene: 2. The CDR3 bases are TGTGCCAGCAGTTCGACAGGGGATAGCAATCAGCCCCAGCATTTT. This codes for CASSSTGDSNQPQHF.

This clonotype was recorded many times. J is TRBJ2-1 and V is TRBV12-3 or TRBV12-4, with D possibly TRBD1 on 6 matching bases. The CDR3 covers 13 residues. The V gene lost 10 bases and the J gene lost 4 bases, with 14 bases spanning the gap. The CDR3 is CAIHQGSYNEQFF. The CDR3, as DNA: TGTGCCATCCACCAGGGGTCGTACAATGAGCAGTTCTTC.

This clonotype was picked up many times. The chain is built from TRBV27 and TRBJ2-3; D tentatively fits TRBD1 or TRBD2 (5 bases each). Germline assignment: CDR1 MNHEY and CDR2 SMNVEV (reference sequence). The CDR3 sequence is 14 residues long. Deletions cut 7 bases from V and 3 bases from J, with 14 bases between. The CDR3 is CASNLGVDTDTQYF. DNA of the CDR3: TGTGCCAGCAATCTGGGGGTTGATACAGATACGCAGTATTTT.

This clonotype has at least ten counts. V is TRBV20-1 and J is TRBJ2-1; 9 positions match TRBD1. V lost 6 bases to trimming and J lost 5 bases; unmatched junction nucleotides: 11. The CDR3 extends over 15 amino acids. Per the germline V gene, CDR1 is DFQATT and CDR2 is SNEGSKA (reference sequence). In DNA form, the CDR3 reads TGCAGTGCAACCCCGGGACAGGGATTCGACAATGAGCAGTTCTTC. This sequence encodes CSATPGQGFDNEQFF.

Many counts were recorded for this clonotype. CDR3 nucleotides: TGCAGTGCGGGGATGTGGGAGACCCAGTACTTC. Translation gives CSAGMWETQYF. The chain links TRBV20-1 to TRBJ2-5; no definite D call. Trimming pared 6 bases from V and 5 bases from J, leaving 10 bases between. Germline CDR1 and CDR2: DFQATT and SNEGSKA (reference sequence). CDR3 length: 11 amino acids.